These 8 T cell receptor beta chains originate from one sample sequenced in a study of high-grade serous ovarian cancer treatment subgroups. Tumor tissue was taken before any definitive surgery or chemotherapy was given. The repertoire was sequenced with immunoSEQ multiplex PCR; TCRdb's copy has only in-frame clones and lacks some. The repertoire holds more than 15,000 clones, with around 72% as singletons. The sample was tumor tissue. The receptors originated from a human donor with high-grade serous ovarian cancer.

In nucleotides, the CDR3 is TGTGCCAGCAGCTTGGTGGGGGGGAACTATGGCTACACCTTC. It codes for CASSLVGGNYGYTF. The chain recombines TRBV5-5 with TRBJ1-2, with D possibly being TRBD1 (5 bases). The CDR3 runs 14 residues. Per the germline V gene, CDR1 is SGHKS and CDR2 is YYEKEE (reference sequence). The V gene lost 0 bases and the J gene lost 2 bases, with 8 bases spanning the gap.

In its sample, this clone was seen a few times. For the CDR3, the DNA is TGTGCCTGGGGGGTCCTTAAGGAAAAACTGTTTTTT. Its translation: CAWGVLKEKLFF. V usage is TRBV30 and J usage is TRBJ1-4; D gene ambiguous. This CDR3 spans 12 amino acids. The V end was cut by 5 bases, the J end by 8 bases, with 12 bases between. In germline, CDR1 is GTSNPN, CDR2 SVGIG (reference sequence).

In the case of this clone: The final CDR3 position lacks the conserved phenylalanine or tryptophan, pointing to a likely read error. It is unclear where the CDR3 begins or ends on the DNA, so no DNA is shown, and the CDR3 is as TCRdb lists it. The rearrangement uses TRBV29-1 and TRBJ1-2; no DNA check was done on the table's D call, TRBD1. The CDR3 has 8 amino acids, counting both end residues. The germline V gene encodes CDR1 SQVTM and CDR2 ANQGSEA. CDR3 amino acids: CSATGQGL.

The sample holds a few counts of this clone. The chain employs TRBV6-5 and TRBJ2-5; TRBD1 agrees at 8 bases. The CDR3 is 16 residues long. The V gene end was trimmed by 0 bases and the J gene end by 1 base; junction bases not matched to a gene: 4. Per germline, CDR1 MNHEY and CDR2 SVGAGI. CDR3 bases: TGTGCCAGCAGTTACTCGTCCAGGGGGCTCCAAGAGACCCAGTACTTC. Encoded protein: CASSYSSRGLQETQYF.

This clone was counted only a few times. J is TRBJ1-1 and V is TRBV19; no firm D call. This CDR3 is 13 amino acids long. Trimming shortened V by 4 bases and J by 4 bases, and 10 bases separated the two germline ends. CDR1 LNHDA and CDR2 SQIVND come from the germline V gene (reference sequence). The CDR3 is CASSTPYTTEAFF. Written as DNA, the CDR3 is TGTGCCAGTAGTACCCCCTACACCACTGAAGCTTTCTTT.

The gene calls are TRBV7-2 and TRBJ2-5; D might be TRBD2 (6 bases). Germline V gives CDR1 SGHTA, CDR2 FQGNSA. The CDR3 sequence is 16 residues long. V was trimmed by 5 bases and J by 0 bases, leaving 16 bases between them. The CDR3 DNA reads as TGTGCCAGCAGCCTGCGGGGATTTTTGAACCAAGAGACCCAGTACTTC. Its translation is CASSLRGFLNQETQYF.

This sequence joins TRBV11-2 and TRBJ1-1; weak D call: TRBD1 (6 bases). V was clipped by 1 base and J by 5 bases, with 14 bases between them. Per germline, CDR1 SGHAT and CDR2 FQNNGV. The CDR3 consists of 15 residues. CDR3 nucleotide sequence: TGTGCCAGCAGCTTAGTGGGCCAAGGGGGGACTGAAGCTTTCTTT. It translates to CASSLVGQGGTEAFF.

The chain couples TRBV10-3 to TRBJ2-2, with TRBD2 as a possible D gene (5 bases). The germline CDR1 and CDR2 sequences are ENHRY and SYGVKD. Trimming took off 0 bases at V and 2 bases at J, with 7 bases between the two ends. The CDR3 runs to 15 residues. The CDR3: CAISESGLNTGELFF. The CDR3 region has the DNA TGTGCCATCAGTGAGTCAGGACTTAACACCGGGGAGCTGTTTTTT.